This T cell receptor (beta chain) was identified in a study of molecular identifiers for immune sequencing clone quantification (dated by TCRdb to the late 2010s). Context from the whole study: For a replicate experiment, the RNA from either about 20,000 or 100,000 naive CD8 T cells was divided into five aliquots, and four of those aliquots went on to sequencing. CD8 T cells were used in a methods study to benchmark molecular-identifier clustering-based TCR repertoire sequencing (MIDCIRS) and TCR RNA copy counting.

Libraries of naive CD8 T cells were built from anywhere between roughly 19,000 and 1,000,000 sorted cells, with 10%, 30% or 50% of the purified RNA used. Naive CD8 T cells, defined as CD8+CD4-CCR7+CD45RA+, were FACS-sorted into RLT Plus buffer on a BD FACSAria II. To test detection sensitivity, Jurkat RNA equal to under 13 TCR copies was added to samples of about 17,000-1,100,000 naive CD8 T cells. Enrichment of CD8 T cells was performed with RosetteSep CD8+ T Cell Enrichment Cocktail and Ficoll-Paque, after which ACK red cell lysis was carried out. The method behind the library was PCR. For sequencing, an Illumina HiSeq 4000 was employed. Bulk TCR libraries were made following a previously described method, with the TCR primers given in Table S5. Purification of total RNA was performed with the Qiagen AllPrep DNA/RNA kit. Before any analysis, reads coming from multiple sequencing runs of the same library were combined into one pool. Regarding the original processing steps: Reads were retained only if their TCR constant sequence matched exactly, and those retained reads were trimmed to 150 nt and grouped according to their 12-nt molecular barcodes. Reads in each barcode group were sub-clustered using a 15% Levenshtein threshold, and a quality-weighted consensus sequence was built for each RNA molecule. Non-functional sequences were excluded, and lower-count sequences lying one edit away from another sequence were also excluded. Based on fitting two negative binomial distributions, any barcode sub-cluster with under 20% of the maximum read count was discarded. TCRdb reprocessed the public reads (quality trimming at Q25 with fastp, clone calling with MiXCR) and kept in-frame beta chains. Identical CDR3 protein sequences are pooled into one entry, listed with their most common genes and DNA. These V and J calls originate from TCRdb's pipeline instead of the authors' own analysis. This sample is represented by 60,000 to 70,000 distinct CDR3 sequences; 15% to 20% of them were singletons. Jointly, the top ten make up roughly 1.5% of the sample.

To note about this clonotype: It has no known antigen specificity. Base qualities are not provided; no much larger clone lies one nucleotide away.

The paper's findings and limits, for the study overall: When barcode sub-clustering was left out, chimeric consensus sequences inflated TCR diversity, with chimeras reaching as high as 47%. Even against a background of about a million naive CD8 T cells, spiked-in Jurkat TCR RNA amounting to a single cell's worth was reported to be detectable. About 2.9 recovered TCR RNA copies per cell were obtained by modeling, versus approximately 10 by digital PCR, implying a capture efficiency of 30% to 35%. In CMV-specific effector cells, clones with more than 20 RNA copies contained over 97% of molecules, whereas in naive cells such clones contained under 1% of molecules. Highly expanded clone sizes could be underestimated if identical TCR molecules share a barcode. Spiked-in Jurkat TCR RNA (approximately 10 copies' worth), which is not part of the donor repertoire, was contained in the naive libraries.

From cysteine to phenylalanine, the CDR3 is 14 amino acids long. Only CDR3 DNA remains: 42 bases, in frame from the first base. Trimming takes 6 bases from V and 5 bases from J, and the germline ends sit 17 bases apart. CDR1 MNHEY and CDR2 SMNVEV are derived from the germline V gene (reference sequence). This TCR was sampled from a human donor in good health. Some libraries in this study had Jurkat cell RNA spiked in. The V and J genes are TRBV27 and TRBJ2-7, with the D assignment possibly TRBD1 or TRBD2, given 5 matching bases for each. The material sequenced was naive CD8+ T cells from blood, with Jurkat cell RNA spiked in. Reading the label with the study, this specimen's cell subset or site is: FACS-sorted CD8+CD4-CCR7+CD45RA+ naive T cells. The CDR3 here reads CASRPLGTPDEQYF. The DNA is as follows: TGTGCCAGCAGACCTCTCGGGACCCCGGACGAGCAGTACTTC.